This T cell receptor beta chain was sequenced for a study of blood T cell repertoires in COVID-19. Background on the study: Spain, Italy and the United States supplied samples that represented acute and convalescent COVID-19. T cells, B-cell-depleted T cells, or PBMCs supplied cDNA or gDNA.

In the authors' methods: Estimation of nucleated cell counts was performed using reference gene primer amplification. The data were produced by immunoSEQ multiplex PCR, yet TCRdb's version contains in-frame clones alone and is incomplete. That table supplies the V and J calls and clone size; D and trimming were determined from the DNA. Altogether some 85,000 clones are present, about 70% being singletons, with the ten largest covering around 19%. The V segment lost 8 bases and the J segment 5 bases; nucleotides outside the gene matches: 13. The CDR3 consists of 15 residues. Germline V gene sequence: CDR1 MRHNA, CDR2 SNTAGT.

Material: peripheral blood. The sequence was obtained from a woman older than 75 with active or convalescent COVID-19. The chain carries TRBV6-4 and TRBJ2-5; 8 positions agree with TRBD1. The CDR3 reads CASSPSPDREETQYF. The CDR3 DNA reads TGTGCCAGCTCCCCCAGCCCGGACAGGGAGGAGACCCAGTACTTC.